This TCR beta chain emerged from a study of liver allograft versus peripheral blood T cells (TCRdb year 2020). As for the study more broadly: The study compared the T cell receptor repertoires present in transplanted livers with the repertoires present in the peripheral blood of liver transplant recipients. Summary of the overall study and its limitations: T cell receptor repertoires inside liver allografts were reported to be different from the repertoires detected in peripheral blood.

This clonotype was recorded a few times. No cognate antigen has been identified for it. No base-level quality is on record; no much larger clone is a single base apart. From a lookup of the germline V gene, CDR1 and CDR2 are SGHAT and FQNNGV. The CDR3 spans 15 residues, from the cysteine through the phenylalanine. Only the CDR3 DNA stays, 45 bases, in frame from base 1. V is cut back by 5 bases and J by 4 bases, with 2 bases in the junction unmatched. Sequencer: Illumina MiSeq. TCRdb took the public reads, trimmed them with fastp at Q25, ran MiXCR for clone calling and kept in-frame beta chains. Merged by CDR3 protein, the rows form single entries marked with the most common genes and DNA. This sample gives more than 8,500 distinct CDR3 sequences in total; more than 25% of them show up just once. The ten largest clonotypes hold about 8.5% of the sample.

The sequence derives from a human patient who had a liver transplant. Once a transplant has taken place, some T cells may be donor derived. This chain is built from TRBV11-2 and TRBJ2-3; 14 nucleotides in the junction match TRBD2. At the DNA level, the sequence is TGTGCCAGCAGCCGGGGACTAGCGGGGGCAGATACGCAGTATTTT. It translates as CASSRGLAGADTQYF.